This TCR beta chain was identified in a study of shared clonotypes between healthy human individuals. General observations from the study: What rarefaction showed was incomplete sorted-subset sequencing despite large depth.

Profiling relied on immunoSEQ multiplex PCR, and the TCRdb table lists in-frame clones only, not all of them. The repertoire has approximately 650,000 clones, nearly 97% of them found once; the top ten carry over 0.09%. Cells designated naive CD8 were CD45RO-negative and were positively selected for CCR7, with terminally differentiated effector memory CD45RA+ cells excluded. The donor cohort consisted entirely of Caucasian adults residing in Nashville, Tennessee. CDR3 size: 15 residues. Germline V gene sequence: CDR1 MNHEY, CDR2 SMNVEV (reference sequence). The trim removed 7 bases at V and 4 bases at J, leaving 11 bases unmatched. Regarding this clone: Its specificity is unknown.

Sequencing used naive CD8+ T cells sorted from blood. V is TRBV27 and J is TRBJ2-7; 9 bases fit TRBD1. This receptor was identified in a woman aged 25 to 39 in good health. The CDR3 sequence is CASTGQGSPFYEQYF. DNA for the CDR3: TGTGCCAGCACCGGACAGGGGTCACCATTTTACGAGCAGTACTTC.